The next 13 T cell receptor beta chains were all read from a single sample in a study of human T cells and chemical hapten exposure. In TCRdb, the RACE reads were re-called with MiXCR into one record per CDR3 protein. In the table there are 35,000 to 45,000 distinct CDR3 sequences, around 9% of which are singletons. Time point defined: patch test 2, 6 weeks after DPC sensitization. Treatment meaning: therapeutic diphenylcyclopropenone sensitization with weekly scalp DPC. Source: whole blood, taken in connection with sensitization to the hapten diphenylcyclopropenone (DPC). These receptors all stem from a woman between 40 and 55 years old with alopecia areata. Some clones in this sample may be carry-over from other donors' samples.

There are a few counts of this clonotype. The V call is TRBV20-1, the J call TRBJ1-3, with a possible D match to TRBD1 (5 bases). This CDR3 spans 13 amino acids. The germline CDR1 and CDR2 sequences are DFQATT and SNEGSKA (reference sequence). Deletions cut 3 bases from V and 5 bases from J, with 11 bases between. CDR3 amino acids: CSASPGRRNTIYF. In nucleotides, the CDR3 is TGCAGTGCTAGCCCGGGACGGCGAAACACCATATATTTT.

This clonotype occurred a few times. This chain joins TRBV12-3 or TRBV12-4 and TRBJ2-4; D unclear. Trimming took 3 bases from V and 0 from J, leaving 18 bases between them. This CDR3 spans 18 amino acids. This CDR3 reads CASSFPAYGEIAKNIQYF. The CDR3 bases are TGTGCCAGCAGTTTCCCCGCGTACGGAGAGATAGCCAAAAACATTCAGTACTTC.

This clonotype was observed many times. The chain employs TRBV29-1 and TRBJ2-7; 7 nucleotides agree with TRBD1. Trimming at V came to 0 bases and at J to 3 bases, leaving 5 bases not matched to a gene. Per germline, CDR1 SQVTM and CDR2 ANQGSEA. The CDR3 totals 14 residues. In DNA form, the CDR3 reads TGCAGCGTTGAAGAAGGGACAGCCGACTACGAGCAGTACTTC. Protein: CSVEEGTADYEQYF.

Ten or more counts support this clonotype. The chain has TRBV2 and TRBJ1-2; D gene uncertain. V lost 10 bases to trimming and J lost 8 bases, with 20 bases between them. The germline CDR1 and CDR2 sequences are SNHLY and FYNNEI. The CDR3 runs to 13 residues. Here the CDR3 DNA reads TGTGCCACCGACAACCCCCTGGAGGAAGGCTACACCTTC. It codes for CATDNPLEEGYTF.

At least ten counts were recorded for this clonotype. CDR3 amino acids: CASSELTGSGTEAFF. In nucleotides, the CDR3 is TGTGCCAGCAGTGAACTCACAGGGTCTGGCACTGAAGCTTTCTTT. This rearrangement joins TRBV6-1 to TRBJ1-1; the D gene is possibly TRBD1 (6 bases). The CDR3 consists of 15 residues. Trimming cost V 2 bases and J 4 bases, with 14 bases left between them. The germline V gene encodes CDR1 MNHNS and CDR2 SASEGT.

This clonotype was found many times. V gene TRBV7-9 combines with J gene TRBJ2-2; possible D gene TRBD2, 7 bases. CDR3 length: 18 amino acids. V was cut by 7 bases and J by 0 bases, with 21 bases left in between. Germline V gives CDR1 SEHNR, CDR2 FQNEAQ (reference sequence). The CDR3: CASTTPLGAGANTGELFF. DNA for the CDR3: TGTGCCAGCACCACCCCATTGGGGGCGGGGGCGAACACCGGGGAGCTGTTTTTT.

This clonotype was seen repeatedly, ten times or more. The V gene is TRBV30, the J gene TRBJ1-2; TRBD1 matches 8 bases. This CDR3 has 14 amino acids. V gave up 3 bases and J gave up 4 bases; unmatched junction bases: 7. CDR1 is GTSNPN and CDR2 is SVGIG in the germline V gene (reference sequence). The CDR3 spells CAWSSDRVSYGYTF. CDR3 in DNA: TGTGCCTGGAGCTCGGACAGGGTTTCCTATGGCTACACCTTC.

There are many counts of this clonotype. The chain employs TRBV20-1 and TRBJ1-3; D is uncertain. CDR1 and CDR2 from the germline V gene are DFQATT and SNEGSKA (reference sequence). Trimming pared 0 bases from V and 7 bases from J, leaving 16 bases between. The CDR3 is made up of 15 amino acids. Written as DNA, the CDR3 is TGCAGTGCTAGAGATGTGGCGAGAGCCCCTAACACCATATATTTT. Protein product: CSARDVARAPNTIYF.

This clonotype was counted between two and nine times. The rearrangement joins TRBV6-4 to TRBJ2-3; 9 bases match TRBD2. The CDR3 consists of 14 residues. The germline V gene has CDR1 MRHNA and CDR2 SNTAGT. The J segment lost 1 base and the V segment lost 4 bases, leaving 0 bases of the junction unmatched. CDR3 in amino acids: CASSASGGTDTQYF. The CDR3 nucleotides are TGTGCCAGCAGTGCTAGCGGGGGCACAGATACGCAGTATTTT.

This clonotype was seen repeatedly, ten times or more. The rearrangement joins TRBV20-1 to TRBJ2-3; 9 nucleotides agree with TRBD2. J gave up 4 bases and V 0 bases, and 5 bases lay outside the gene matches. Germline CDR1 reads DFQATT; CDR2 reads SNEGSKA (reference sequence). This CDR3 is built from 15 residues. The CDR3 spells CSARDPSGVADTQYF. DNA for the CDR3: TGCAGTGCTAGAGATCCTAGCGGGGTCGCAGATACGCAGTATTTT.

The rearrangement links TRBV28 to TRBJ2-7; 8 nucleotides match TRBD1. Germline CDR1 reads MDHEN; CDR2 reads SYDVKM. CDR3 size: 14 residues. The junction had 12 bases not matched to a gene; V was cut back by 10 bases and J by 4 bases. The CDR3 sequence: CATRETGGTYEQYF. The CDR3 DNA sequence: TGTGCCACCAGAGAAACAGGGGGAACTTACGAGCAGTACTTC. Variable domain in full (rest from reference TRBV28 and TRBJ2-7): DVKVTQSSRYLVKRTGEKVFLECVQDMDHENMFWYRQDPGLGLRLIYFSYDVKMKEKGDIPEGYSVSREKKERFSLILESASTNQTSMYLCATRETGGTYEQYFGPGTRLTVT.

This clonotype has a count of ten or more. The rearrangement joins TRBV20-1 to TRBJ2-7; D gene ambiguous. V lost 5 bases and J 0 bases, leaving 17 bases between the germline ends. The CDR3 has 15 residues. Germline V gene data show CDR1 as DFQATT and CDR2 as SNEGSKA (reference sequence). The CDR3 spells CSAWAELGISYEQYF. CDR3 nucleotide sequence: TGCAGTGCTTGGGCCGAGTTAGGCATCTCCTACGAGCAGTACTTC.

The rearrangement uses TRBV4-2 and TRBJ2-2; no firm D call. CDR3 length equals 14 residues. With 0 bases removed from V and 9 bases from J, the gap between germline ends came to 11 bases. Germline lookup yields CDR1 LGHNA and CDR2 YNFKEQ. Written as DNA, the CDR3 is TGTGCCAGCAGCCAAGATCAAAGCCGCCGGGAGCTGTTTTTT. This gives the protein CASSQDQSRRELFF.